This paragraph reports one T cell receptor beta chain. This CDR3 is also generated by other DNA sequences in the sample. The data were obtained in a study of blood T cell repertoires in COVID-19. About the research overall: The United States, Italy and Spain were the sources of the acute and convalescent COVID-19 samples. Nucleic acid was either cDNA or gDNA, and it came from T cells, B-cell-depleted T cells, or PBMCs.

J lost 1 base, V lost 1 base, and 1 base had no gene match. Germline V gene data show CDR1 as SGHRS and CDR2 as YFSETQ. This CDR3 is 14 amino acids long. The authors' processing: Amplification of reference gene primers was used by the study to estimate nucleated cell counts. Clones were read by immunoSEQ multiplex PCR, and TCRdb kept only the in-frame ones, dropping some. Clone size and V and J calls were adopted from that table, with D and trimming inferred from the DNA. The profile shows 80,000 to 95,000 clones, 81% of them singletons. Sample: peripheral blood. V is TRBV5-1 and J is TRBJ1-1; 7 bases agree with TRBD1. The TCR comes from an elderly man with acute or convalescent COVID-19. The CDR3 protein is CASSLTGENTEAFF. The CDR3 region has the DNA TGCGCCAGCAGCTTGACAGGGGAGAACACTGAAGCTTTCTTT.